The 32 T cell receptor beta chains reported below all come from one sample, sequenced in a study of cytomegalovirus exposure and HLA in healthy donors. In the PCR, 60 Vbeta and 13 Jbeta primers were used. Only in-frame clones appear in the TCRdb table, and some are missing; sequencing was by immunoSEQ multiplex PCR. The repertoire holds more than 150,000 clones, more than 85% seen once, with over 0.2% in the top ten. Sequencing was carried out using PBMCs. These receptors all stem from a girl under three years old in good health and CMV-seronegative.

This sequence joins TRBV10-3 and TRBJ2-7; 10 nucleotides align to TRBD1. The CDR3 contains 15 residues. The J segment lost 2 bases and the V segment lost 4 bases, leaving 5 bases of the junction unmatched. Germline-derived CDR1 and CDR2 are ENHRY and SYGVKD. This CDR3 reads CAISGEGQGTYEQYF. The CDR3 DNA sequence: TGTGCCATCAGTGGAGAGGGACAGGGGACCTACGAGCAGTACTTC.

V and J are TRBV2 and TRBJ1-5; D unresolved. Trimming took off 6 bases at V and 9 bases at J, with 12 bases between the two ends. Germline V CDR1 and CDR2: SNHLY, FYNNEI. The CDR3 has 12 amino acids. The CDR3 DNA reads as TGTGCCAGCAGCCCTTATCTTTGGCCCCAGCATTTT. Its translation is CASSPYLWPQHF.

The chain combines TRBV9 with TRBJ2-1; TRBD1 aligns across 10 bases. CDR3 length: 20 amino acids. V trimming: 4 bases; J trimming: 8 bases; junction bases outside the gene matches: 24. The germline V gene has CDR1 SGDLS and CDR2 YYNGEE. The CDR3, as DNA: TGTGCCAGCAGCTCACTATCGAGGTGGGTTGGACAGGGGGATAAGGATGAGCAGTTCTTC. It specifies CASSSLSRWVGQGDKDEQFF.

V usage is TRBV21-1 and J usage is TRBJ1-6; the table's TRBD1 call for D was not verified on the DNA. TRBV21-1 has pseudogene status. CDR3 length equals 19 residues. The CDR3 DNA reads as TGTGCCAGCAGCAACCCCGGGACAGGGAAGAGCTCCTATAATTCACCCCTCCACTTT. Encoded protein: CASSNPGTGKSSYNSPLHF.

V usage is TRBV5-5 and J usage is TRBJ1-1; D perhaps matches TRBD1 (5 bases). The V gene's germline CDR1 is SGHKS and CDR2 YYEKEE (reference sequence). The CDR3 is made up of 16 amino acids. V lost 9 bases, J lost 1 base, and 22 bases lay in between. Here the CDR3 reads CANRKGMNPENTEAFF. The DNA for the CDR3 is TGTGCCAACCGGAAGGGGATGAACCCCGAGAACACTGAAGCTTTCTTT.

The chain employs TRBV5-4 and TRBJ2-6; D not certain. CDR3 length equals 15 residues. Between the trimmed V and J ends, which lost 4 bases and 2 bases, there was a span of 10 bases. Germline V gene lookup returns CDR1 SGHNT and CDR2 YYREEE (reference sequence). This CDR3 reads CASSLRLAGANVLTF. CDR3 sequence (DNA): TGTGCCAGCAGCCTCCGGCTAGCTGGGGCCAACGTCCTGACTTTC.

The V gene is TRBV7-9, the J gene TRBJ2-5; D not resolved. V shed 7 bases and J shed 2 bases, with 5 bases lying between them. Germline loops: CDR1 SEHNR, CDR2 FQNEAQ (reference sequence). The CDR3 covers 11 residues. The DNA of the CDR3 is TGTGCCAGCACCCTACAAGAGACCCAGTACTTC. It specifies CASTLQETQYF.

The chain links TRBV1 to TRBJ2-3; TRBD2 was called by the table and not checked on the DNA. TRBV1 is reported as a pseudogene. The CDR3 is made up of 15 amino acids. The CDR3 coding sequence is TGCACCAGCAAGGCAGCGGGACGGGCGACAGATACGCAGTATTTT. Translating it yields CTSKAAGRATDTQYF.

In DNA form, the CDR3 reads TGTGCCAGCAGTTACTCCGCAGGGTCCTACGAGCAGTACTTC. It codes for CASSYSAGSYEQYF. The chain has TRBV6-5 and TRBJ2-7; D might be TRBD1 (5 bases). The CDR3 sequence is 14 residues long. CDR1 is MNHEY, CDR2 SVGAGI, per germline. Trimming took 0 bases from V and 1 from J, leaving 7 bases between them.

This clone showed up just a few times. V is TRBV30 and J is TRBJ1-3; 8 positions match TRBD1. Germline CDR1 reads GTSNPN; CDR2 reads SVGIG (reference sequence). V dropped 1 base and J dropped 4; count of bases not matched to a gene: 9. This CDR3 contains 16 residues. The CDR3 sequence is CAWSEAYHRGGNTIYF. The DNA of the CDR3 is TGTGCCTGGAGTGAGGCATATCACAGGGGGGGAAACACCATATATTTT.

The chain is built from TRBV2 and TRBJ1-4; D is ambiguous. Germline loops: CDR1 SNHLY, CDR2 FYNNEI. V gave up 6 bases and J gave up 4 bases, with 15 bases separating them. The CDR3 has 15 amino acids. The CDR3, as DNA: TGTGCCAGCAGCCCTCCTCTAGGATATAATGAAAAACTGTTTTTT. Translation: CASSPPLGYNEKLFF.

The chain links TRBV7-3 to TRBJ1-5, with 8 positions matching TRBD1. After removal of 3 bases from V and 0 bases from J, the junction contained 10 bases not matched to a gene. The CDR3 length is 18 residues. Germline CDR1 reads SGHTA; CDR2 reads FQGTGA. CDR3 DNA sequence: TGTGCCAGCAGCTTCGGACAGGGTGGCATGGATAGCAATCAGCCCCAGCATTTT. Protein: CASSFGQGGMDSNQPQHF.

The chain carries TRBV27 and TRBJ2-3, with 10 bases matching TRBD2. CDR3 length equals 15 residues. Trimming at V came to 9 bases and at J to 4 bases, leaving 10 bases not matched to a gene. Germline V gene lookup returns CDR1 MNHEY and CDR2 SMNVEV (reference sequence). The chain's CDR3 is CASCPIAGGSDTQYF. CDR3 sequence (DNA): TGTGCCAGTTGTCCCATAGCGGGGGGTTCAGATACGCAGTATTTT.

This clone was seen just once. V gene TRBV7-9 combines with J gene TRBJ1-1; D is uncertain. In germline, CDR1 is SEHNR, CDR2 FQNEAQ (reference sequence). V shed 1 base and J shed 3 bases, with 9 bases lying between them. The CDR3 consists of 14 residues. CDR3 sequence reads: CASSLGTLYTEAFF. The DNA for the CDR3 is TGTGCCAGCAGCTTAGGGACTTTGTACACTGAAGCTTTCTTT.

This CDR3 is CASSYWGDTGELFF. CDR3 DNA: TGTGCCAGCAGTTACTGGGGAGACACCGGGGAGCTGTTTTTT. This chain joins TRBV6-5 and TRBJ2-2; a weak D match, TRBD2 (5 bases). V was cut by 1 base and J by 3 bases, with 6 bases left in between. This CDR3 region has 14 residues. Germline CDR1 reads MNHEY; CDR2 reads SVGAGI.

The genes are TRBV21-1 and TRBJ2-3; the DNA was not compared with TRBD1, the D call given in the table. TRBV21-1 is annotated as a pseudogene. CDR3 length equals 16 residues. DNA of the CDR3: TGTGCCAGCAGCGGATCTGGTCAGGCCTACACAGATACGCAGTATTTT. This translates into CASSGSGQAYTDTQYF.

The chain combines TRBV9 with TRBJ2-1, with 13 bases fitting TRBD2. In germline, CDR1 is SGDLS, CDR2 YYNGEE. The CDR3 extends over 14 amino acids. Losses at the gene ends were 6 bases for V and 7 bases for J; bases not matched to a gene: 4. The CDR3 is CASNRLAGGNEQFF. CDR3 bases: TGTGCCAGCAATCGACTAGCGGGGGGAAATGAGCAGTTCTTC.

The chain employs TRBV11-2 and TRBJ2-4, with TRBD2 as a possible D gene (5 bases). Germline V gene lookup returns CDR1 SGHAT and CDR2 FQNNGV. The CDR3 is 13 residues long. V lost 5 bases to trimming and J lost 4 bases, with 9 bases between them. The CDR3 loop reads CASSVGEKNIQYF. CDR3 nucleotide sequence: TGTGCCAGCAGCGTCGGGGAGAAAAACATTCAGTACTTC.

This clone has only one observation. The chain has TRBV2 and TRBJ2-2, with 10 nucleotides matching TRBD2. CDR3 length: 14 amino acids. Germline V gives CDR1 SNHLY, CDR2 FYNNEI. J lost 5 bases, V lost 10 bases, and 7 bases had no gene match. CDR3 loop: CAMQIAGGTGELFF. The CDR3 nucleotides read TGTGCCATGCAAATAGCGGGGGGTACCGGGGAGCTGTTTTTT.

This sequence joins TRBV27 and TRBJ1-2, with D hard to call. Per germline, CDR1 MNHEY and CDR2 SMNVEV (reference sequence). V gave up 3 bases and J gave up 0 bases, with 5 bases separating them. The CDR3 is 13 residues long. The CDR3 region is CASSFAANYGYTF. The CDR3 coding sequence is TGTGCCAGCAGTTTTGCAGCTAACTATGGCTACACCTTC.

The chain has TRBV6-5 and TRBJ2-5; 7 nucleotides match TRBD2. The J segment lost 2 bases and the V segment lost 6 bases, leaving 6 bases of the junction unmatched. This CDR3 region has 14 residues. The germline V gene encodes CDR1 MNHEY and CDR2 SVGAGI. The CDR3 nucleotides are TGTGCCAGCAGGCCACTAGCGTCTCAAGAGACCCAGTACTTC. Translating it yields CASRPLASQETQYF.

V gene TRBV5-3 combines with J gene TRBJ2-7, with TRBD2 matching 10 bases. TRBV5-3 is classed as an ORF, of uncertain function. The CDR3 spans 15 residues. The V gene end was trimmed by 3 bases and the J gene end by 4 bases; junction bases not matched to a gene: 7. Here the CDR3 DNA reads TGTGCCAGAAGCTGGGCGCTAGCGGGGGAGTACGAGCAGTACTTC. Amino acids: CARSWALAGEYEQYF.

The chain links TRBV2 to TRBJ2-3; D gene ambiguous. The CDR3 is 16 residues long. Germline-derived CDR1 and CDR2 are SNHLY and FYNNEI. Deletions cut 1 base from V and 1 base from J, with 12 bases between. CDR3 sequence: CASSEDHHYGTDTQYF. For the CDR3, the DNA is TGTGCCAGCAGTGAAGACCACCACTATGGCACAGATACGCAGTATTTT.

This chain joins TRBV15 and TRBJ2-2, with TRBD1 matching 7 bases. V lost 5 bases, J lost 0 bases, and 12 bases stayed unmatched. The CDR3 runs to 18 residues. The germline CDR1 and CDR2 sequences are LNHNV and YYDKDF (reference sequence). In nucleotides, the CDR3 is TGTGCCACCAGCGTAAACCGGGACAGCGATCCGAACACCGGGGAGCTGTTTTTT. Translated: CATSVNRDSDPNTGELFF.

CDR3 in DNA: TGTGCTAGTGGTTTGCTCATCAGGGGGCCCAACATTCAGTACTTC. Its protein product is CASGLLIRGPNIQYF. V is TRBV12-5 and J is TRBJ2-4; 8 bases line up with TRBD1. The CDR3 runs to 15 residues. J lost 7 bases, V lost 2 bases, and 7 bases had no gene match. The V gene's germline CDR1 is LGHNT and CDR2 FRNRAP.

The genes are TRBV30 and TRBJ2-5; the D gene is possibly TRBD1 (6 bases). Germline lookup yields CDR1 GTSNPN and CDR2 SVGIG (reference sequence). The CDR3 is made up of 16 amino acids. Trimming shortened V by 2 bases and J by 11 bases, and 27 bases separated the two germline ends. In nucleotides, the CDR3 is TGTGCCTGGAGTCCCTACAGGGTGGGAGACTCCTACGGGCAGTACTTC. Protein: CAWSPYRVGDSYGQYF.

This sequence joins TRBV18 and TRBJ1-2, with 9 bases that match TRBD1. This CDR3 spans 16 amino acids. V dropped 3 bases and J dropped 4; count of bases not matched to a gene: 9. The germline V gene encodes CDR1 KGHSH and CDR2 LQKENI. CDR3 in amino acids: CASSPGDRELSYGYTF. CDR3 DNA: TGTGCCAGCTCACCGGGGGACAGGGAGTTGAGCTATGGCTACACCTTC.

The V gene is TRBV10-3, the J gene TRBJ1-4, with 7 bases matching TRBD1. The germline gives CDR1 ENHRY, CDR2 SYGVKD. V shed 8 bases, J shed 4 bases, and the junction held 7 bases outside the gene matches. The CDR3 covers 14 residues. This CDR3 is CAIGTGTVNEKLFF. CDR3 DNA: TGTGCCATCGGGACCGGGACAGTTAATGAAAAACTGTTTTTT.

This chain links TRBV30 with TRBJ1-1; no firm D call. Germline V gene sequence: CDR1 GTSNPN, CDR2 SVGIG (reference sequence). The CDR3 length is 13 residues. V lost 2 bases and J 3 bases, leaving 10 bases between the germline ends. This CDR3 reads CAWSINPDTEAFF. CDR3 sequence (DNA): TGTGCCTGGAGTATTAATCCCGACACTGAAGCTTTCTTT.

The chain uses TRBV19 and TRBJ2-3; a possible D gene is TRBD2 (5 bases). The CDR3 contains 14 residues. V dropped 5 bases and J dropped 0 bases, with 9 bases sitting between them. CDR1 and CDR2 from the germline V gene are LNHDA and SQIVND (reference sequence). The CDR3 loop is CASSVRGSTDTQYF. CDR3 sequence (DNA): TGTGCCAGTAGTGTCCGCGGGAGCACAGATACGCAGTATTTT.

The V call is TRBV4-1, the J call TRBJ2-7; no clear D gene. With 4 bases removed from V and 4 bases from J, the gap between germline ends came to 17 bases. Germline V gene lookup returns CDR1 MGHRA and CDR2 YSYEKL. The CDR3 has 15 amino acids. CDR3 sequence: CASSRLAITPYEQYF. The CDR3 coding sequence is TGCGCCAGCAGCCGGTTAGCCATAACACCTTACGAGCAGTACTTC.

This chain uses TRBV4-1 with TRBJ1-5; 8 bases are shared with TRBD1. V shed 2 bases and J 4 bases; nucleotides not matched to a gene: 4. Germline V lookup: CDR1 MGHRA, CDR2 YSYEKL. This CDR3 has 15 amino acids. The CDR3: CASSQQGAYNQPQHF. CDR3 nucleotides: TGCGCCAGCAGCCAACAGGGGGCTTATAATCAGCCCCAGCATTTT.